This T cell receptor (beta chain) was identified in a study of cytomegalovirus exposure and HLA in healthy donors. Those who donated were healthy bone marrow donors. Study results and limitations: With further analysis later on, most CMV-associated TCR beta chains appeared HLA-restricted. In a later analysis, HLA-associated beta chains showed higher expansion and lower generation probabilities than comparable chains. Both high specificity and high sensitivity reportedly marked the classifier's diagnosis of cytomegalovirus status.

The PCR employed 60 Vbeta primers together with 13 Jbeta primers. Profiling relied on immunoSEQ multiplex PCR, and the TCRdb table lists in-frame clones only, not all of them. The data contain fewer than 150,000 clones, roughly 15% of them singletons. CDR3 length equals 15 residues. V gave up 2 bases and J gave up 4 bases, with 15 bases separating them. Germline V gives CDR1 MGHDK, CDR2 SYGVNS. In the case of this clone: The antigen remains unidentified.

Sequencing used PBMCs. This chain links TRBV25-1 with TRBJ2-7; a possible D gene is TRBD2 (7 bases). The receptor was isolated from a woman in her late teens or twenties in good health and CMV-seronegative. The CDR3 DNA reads TGTGCCAGCAGTGAAGCGCCAGGGGAGGGGTACGAGCAGTACTTC. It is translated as CASSEAPGEGYEQYF.